This note documents a single T cell receptor (beta chain) sequence. This record belongs to a study of CDR3 diversity in severe acne. The CDR3 covers 19 residues. Trimming stripped 5 bases from V and 2 bases from J, with 28 bases between. Germline values: CDR1 SGHTA, CDR2 FQGNSA. Each CDR3 protein gets one entry after TCRdb re-called the PCR reads with MiXCR. This table holds tens of thousands of distinct CDR3 sequences, roughly 49% found once. This TCR derives from a male donor with severe acne vulgaris. Sequenced input: blood. The J gene is TRBJ2-7, the V gene TRBV7-2, with D maybe TRBD1 (7 bases). The CDR3 nucleotides are TGTGCCAGCAGCCCCCGTGCCAGCAGTGGCGGGGACAGACCCTACGAGCAGTACTTC. It specifies CASSPRASSGGDRPYEQYF.